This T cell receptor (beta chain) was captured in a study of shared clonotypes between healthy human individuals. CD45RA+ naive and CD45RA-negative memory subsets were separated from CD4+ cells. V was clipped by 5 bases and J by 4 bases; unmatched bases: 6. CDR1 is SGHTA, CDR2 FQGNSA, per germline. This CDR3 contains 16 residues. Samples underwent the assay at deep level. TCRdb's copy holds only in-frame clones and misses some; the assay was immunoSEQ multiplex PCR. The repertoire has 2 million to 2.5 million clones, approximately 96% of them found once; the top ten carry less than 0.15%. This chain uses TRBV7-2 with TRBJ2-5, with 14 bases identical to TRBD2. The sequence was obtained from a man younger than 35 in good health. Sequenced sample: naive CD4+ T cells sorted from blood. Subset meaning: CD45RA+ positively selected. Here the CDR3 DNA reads TGTGCCAGCAGCACGGGACTAGCGGGAGTAGGAGAGACCCAGTACTTC. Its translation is CASSTGLAGVGETQYF.